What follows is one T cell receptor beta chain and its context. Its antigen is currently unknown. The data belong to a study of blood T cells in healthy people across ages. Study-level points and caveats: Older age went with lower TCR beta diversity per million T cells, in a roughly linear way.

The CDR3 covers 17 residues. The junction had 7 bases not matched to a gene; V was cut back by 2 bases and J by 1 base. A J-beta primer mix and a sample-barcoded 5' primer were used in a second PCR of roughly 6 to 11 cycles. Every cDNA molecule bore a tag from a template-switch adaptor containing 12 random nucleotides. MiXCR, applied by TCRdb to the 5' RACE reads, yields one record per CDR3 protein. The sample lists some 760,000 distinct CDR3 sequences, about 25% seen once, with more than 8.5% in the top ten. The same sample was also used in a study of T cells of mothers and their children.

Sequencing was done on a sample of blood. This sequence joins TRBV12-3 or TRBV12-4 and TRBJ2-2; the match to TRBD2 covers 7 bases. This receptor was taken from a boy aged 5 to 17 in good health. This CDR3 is CASSLFRGGRNTGELFF. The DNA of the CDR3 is TGTGCCAGCAGTTTATTCCGCGGGGGAAGGAACACCGGGGAGCTGTTTTTT.